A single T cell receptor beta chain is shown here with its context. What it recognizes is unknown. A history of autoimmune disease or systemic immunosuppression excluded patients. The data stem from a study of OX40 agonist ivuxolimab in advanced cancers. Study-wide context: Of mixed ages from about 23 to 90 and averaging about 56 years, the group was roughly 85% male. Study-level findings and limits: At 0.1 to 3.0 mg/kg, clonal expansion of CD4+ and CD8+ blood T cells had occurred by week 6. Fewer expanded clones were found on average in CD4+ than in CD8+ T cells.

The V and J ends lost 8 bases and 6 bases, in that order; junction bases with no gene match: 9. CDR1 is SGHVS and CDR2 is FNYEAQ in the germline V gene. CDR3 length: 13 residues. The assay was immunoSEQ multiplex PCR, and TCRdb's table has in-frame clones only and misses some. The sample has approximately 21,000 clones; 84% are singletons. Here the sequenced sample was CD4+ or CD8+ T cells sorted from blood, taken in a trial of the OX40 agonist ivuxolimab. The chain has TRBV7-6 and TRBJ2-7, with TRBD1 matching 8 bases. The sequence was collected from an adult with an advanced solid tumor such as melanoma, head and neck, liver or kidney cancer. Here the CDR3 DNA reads TGTGCCAGCTCCTGGACAGGGCAAGGCGAGCAGTACTTC. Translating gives CASSWTGQGEQYF.